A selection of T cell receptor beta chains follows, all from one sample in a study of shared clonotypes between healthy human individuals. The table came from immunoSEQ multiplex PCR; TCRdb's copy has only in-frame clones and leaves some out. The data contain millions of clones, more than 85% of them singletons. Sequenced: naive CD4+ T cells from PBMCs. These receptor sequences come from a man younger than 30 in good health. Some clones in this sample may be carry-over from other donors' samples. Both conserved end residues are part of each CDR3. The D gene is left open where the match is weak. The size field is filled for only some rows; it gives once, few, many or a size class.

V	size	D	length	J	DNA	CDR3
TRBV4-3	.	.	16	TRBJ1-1	TGCGCCAGCAGCCAAGATCGCCGAAAACAGGGACAACCAGCTTTCTTT	CASSQDRRKQGQPAFF
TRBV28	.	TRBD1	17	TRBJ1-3	TGTGCCAGCAGTTTAAGGGGACAGGGGGCCCGTGGGAACACCATATATTTT	CASSLRGQGARGNTIYF
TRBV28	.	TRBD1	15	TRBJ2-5	TGTGCCAGCTCGGTATACTATACAGGGGTGGAGACCCAGTACTTC	CASSVYYTGVETQYF
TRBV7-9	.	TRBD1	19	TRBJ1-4	TGTGCCAGCAGCCCGATAGACAGGGGGCGATTGTTAACTAATGAAAAACTGTTTTTT	CASSPIDRGRLLTNEKLFF
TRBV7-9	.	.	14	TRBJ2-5	TGTGCCAGCAGCTCCCGCCGGGGAGAAGAGACCCAGTACTTC	CASSSRRGEETQYF
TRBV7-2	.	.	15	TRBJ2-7	TGTGCCAGCAGCTTAGTATCCAGGGCTGCCTACGAGCAGTGCTTC	CASSLVSRAAYEQCF
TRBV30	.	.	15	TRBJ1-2	TGTGCCTGGAGTAGCAAAGGGGCATCGAACTATGGCTACACCTTC	CAWSSKGASNYGYTF
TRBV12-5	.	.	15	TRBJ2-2	TGTGCTAGTGGCCTAAGCCCGGTGGACACCGGGGAGCTGTTTTTT	CASGLSPVDTGELFF
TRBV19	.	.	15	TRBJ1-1	TGTGCCAGTAGTCTCTCTGGACAGCTGAACACTGAAGCTTTCTTT	CASSLSGQLNTEAFF
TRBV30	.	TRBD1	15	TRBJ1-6	TGTGCCTGGAGTCCCGGACAGGCTCCTAATTCACCCCTCCACTTT	CAWSPGQAPNSPLHF
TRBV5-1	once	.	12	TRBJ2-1	TGCGCCAGCAGCTTATCGGCCCATGAGCAGTTCTTC	CASSLSAHEQFF
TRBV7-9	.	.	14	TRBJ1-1	TGTGCCAGCAGCGCGGAGGGGGGCGGGACTGAAGCTTTCTTT	CASSAEGGGTEAFF
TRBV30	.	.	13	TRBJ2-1	TGTGCCTGGAGCCCCCCGGCGGACAATGAGCAGTTCTTC	CAWSPPADNEQFF
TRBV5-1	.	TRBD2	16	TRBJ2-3	TGCGCCAGCAGCTTGGTAGCGGGAGGCTCCACAGATACGCAGTATTTT	CASSLVAGGSTDTQYF